Sequencing of this T cell receptor (beta chain) was carried out in a study of cytomegalovirus exposure and HLA in healthy donors. 60 Vbeta and 13 Jbeta primers were used in PCR. Repertoires were generated with immunoSEQ multiplex PCR, while TCRdb's copy carries only in-frame clones and drops some. The repertoire holds 250,000 to 300,000 clones, with approximately 85% as singletons. V shed 4 bases, J shed 12 bases, and the junction held 9 bases outside the gene matches. Germline-derived CDR1 and CDR2 are SGDLS and YYNGEE. The CDR3 spans 13 residues. Comments on this clone: The antigen remains undetermined.

Broader study findings: There were over 150 TCR beta chains listed as cytomegalovirus-associated. Later analysis identified around 15,000 TCR beta sequences associated with HLA alleles, using a false discovery rate threshold of 0.05. Fewer N-insertions (relative to the roughly 610-donor mean) were reportedly seen in an Asian-associated ancestry cluster in a later analysis.

The origin of this receptor is a woman in her thirties or forties in good health and CMV-seropositive. The sample was PBMCs. The chain links TRBV9 to TRBJ1-4; 7 bases are shared with TRBD1. The CDR3 here is CASSPTVTGELFF. The CDR3 nucleotides read TGTGCCAGCAGCCCCACGGTAACAGGGGAACTGTTTTTT.